The T cell receptor beta chain under discussion was sequenced for a study of blood T cells in healthy people across ages. This clonotype was seen a handful of times. The germline V and J ends were trimmed by 4 bases and 4 bases, with 7 bases remaining between them. The CDR3 consists of 12 residues. The germline CDR1 and CDR2 sequences are LGHDT and YNNKEL (reference sequence). Caucasian individuals from Russia who were healthy and aged about 6 to 95 acted as donors. Then a second PCR, running about 6 to 11 cycles, was carried out with a sample-barcoded 5' primer and a J-beta primer mix. Template switching added a 12-random-nucleotide identifier to every cDNA molecule. TCRdb re-called the 5' RACE reads with MiXCR, one entry per CDR3 protein. Among more than 800,000 distinct CDR3 sequences listed, around 28% were seen once.

The TCR was taken from a woman of 80 years or more in good health. Sequencing was carried out using blood. The chain employs TRBV3-1 and TRBJ2-5; D is ambiguous. The CDR3 nucleotides are TGTGCCAGCAGCCGCGCCCTAGAGACCCAGTACTTC. It specifies CASSRALETQYF.